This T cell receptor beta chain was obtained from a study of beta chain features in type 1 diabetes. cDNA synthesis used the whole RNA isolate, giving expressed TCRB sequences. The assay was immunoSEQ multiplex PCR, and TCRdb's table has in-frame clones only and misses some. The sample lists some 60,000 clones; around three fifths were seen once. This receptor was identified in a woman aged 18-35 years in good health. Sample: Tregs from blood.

Here the CDR3 DNA reads TGTGCCAGCAGTTTTTTAGGGGGCCTGAACACCGGGGAGCTGTTTTTT. Its protein is CASSFLGGLNTGELFF. V gene TRBV6-6 combines with J gene TRBJ2-2; TRBD1 matches 7 bases. Germline values: CDR1 MNHNY, CDR2 SVGAGI (reference sequence). The CDR3 loop spans 16 amino acids. Trimming removed 4 bases from V and 1 base from J; junction bases left unmatched: 6.